This note documents a single T cell receptor beta chain sequence. Its antigen is undetermined. This specimen comes from a study of cytomegalovirus exposure and HLA in healthy donors. PCR was performed using 60 Vbeta and 13 Jbeta primers. Method: immunoSEQ multiplex PCR; TCRdb's copy keeps in-frame clones and lacks some. The top ten clones hold 2% to 3% of a sample with around 280,000 clones, around nine tenths of them seen once. Study-wide points: Analyzed later, association rates of TCRs varied across HLA loci, with DRB1 most and HLA-C fewest.

The CDR3 is 15 residues long. Germline assignment: CDR1 LNHDA and CDR2 SQIVND (reference sequence). With V trimmed by 3 bases and J by 4 bases, 6 bases remained unmatched. This TCR was sampled from a woman aged 18-35 years in good health and CMV-seronegative. The rearrangement joins TRBV19 to TRBJ2-5; 9 bases map to TRBD2. Material for sequencing was PBMCs. CDR3 region: CASSIAGGPGETQYF. CDR3 nucleotides: TGTGCCAGTAGTATTGCGGGGGGGCCCGGAGAGACCCAGTACTTC.